This is a list of T cell receptor beta chains from one sample in a study of T cell responses to AZD1222 COVID-19 vaccine. Only in-frame clones appear in the TCRdb table, and some are missing; sequencing was by immunoSEQ multiplex PCR. The repertoire holds some 130,000 clones, with about 93% as singletons. Sequences were derived from peripheral blood, sampled 28 days after the second AZD1222 dose. The receptors were sampled from an adult who received the AZD1222 COVID-19 vaccine. The CDR3 runs from the conserved cysteine through the conserved F or W. The D gene is left open where the match is weak. Some rows mark clone size as missing; the rest say once, few, many or name a class of expanded clone.

DNA	CDR3	size	length	D	V	J
TGTGCCAGCAGCCTTTACCTACTACTTAGCTCCTATAATTCACCCCTCCACTTT	CASSLYLLLSSYNSPLHF	NA	18	NA	TRBV5-5	TRBJ1-6
TGTGCCAGCAGGTCGACAGTTTTCCAAGAGACCCAGTACTTC	CASRSTVFQETQYF	NA	14	NA	TRBV7-6	TRBJ2-5
TGCAGCGTTGTACAGGGGACAGATACGCAGTATTTT	CSVVQGTDTQYF	NA	12	TRBD1	TRBV29-1	TRBJ2-3
TGTGCCAGCAGTGGGATTGGTACCAGTGGCTACACCTTC	CASSGIGTSGYTF	NA	13	NA	TRBV28	TRBJ1-2
TGTGCCACCAGCAGGGCCGTTAGCAGGGTGGGCTATGGCTACACCTTC	CATSRAVSRVGYGYTF	NA	16	NA	TRBV15	TRBJ1-2
TGTGCCACCGGACAGGGAGAATCAGGGAAGACCCAGTACTTC	CATGQGESGKTQYF	NA	14	TRBD1	TRBV6-5	TRBJ2-5
TGTGCCAGCAGTTCAGGGGGCCGAAACACCATATATTTT	CASSSGGRNTIYF	NA	13	TRBD1	TRBV6-5	TRBJ1-3
TGTGCCATCAGGGGGTCCTATGGCTACACCTTC	CAIRGSYGYTF	NA	11	NA	TRBV10-3	TRBJ1-2
TGTGCCAGTACCCGAGCCGTAGGGAATTCACCCCTCCACTTT	CASTRAVGNSPLHF	NA	14	NA	TRBV19	TRBJ1-6
TGCAGCGTTGAAGTAGGGTCTGGGGCCAACGTCCTGACTTTC	CSVEVGSGANVLTF	NA	14	NA	TRBV29-1	TRBJ2-6
TGTGCCAGTAGACTTAGCGGGGGGAACAATGAGCAGTTCTTC	CASRLSGGNNEQFF	NA	14	TRBD2	TRBV19	TRBJ2-1
TGTGCCAGCAGTACGCCGGGCCTTACCAATGAGCAGTTCTTC	CASSTPGLTNEQFF	NA	14	NA	TRBV28	TRBJ2-1
TGTGCCAGCAGTTACTCGAGGGGGAATCAGCCCCAGCATTTT	CASSYSRGNQPQHF	NA	14	NA	TRBV6-2/TRBV6-3	TRBJ1-5
TGCGCCAGCAGCTTGGGCGGGGCTGTATATGGCTACACCTTC	CASSLGGAVYGYTF	NA	14	NA	TRBV5-1	TRBJ1-2
TGTGCCAGCAACCGGGACAGGGGAAGGTACGAGCAGTACTTC	CASNRDRGRYEQYF	large	14	TRBD1	TRBV6-5	TRBJ2-7
TGTGCCAGCAGCTTTTCTGAGACAGGGAGCACAGATACGCAGTATTTT	CASSFSETGSTDTQYF	NA	16	TRBD1	TRBV7-2	TRBJ2-3
TGTGCCAGCAGTCCAGTGGGTGGCACAGATACGCAGTATTTT	CASSPVGGTDTQYF	NA	14	NA	TRBV6-5	TRBJ2-3
TGTGCCAGCAGTCGTATAAGCAATCAGCCCCAGCATTTT	CASSRISNQPQHF	NA	13	NA	TRBV28	TRBJ1-5
TGTGCCAGCAGTCCGAACAGGGTTGGAAACACCATATATTTT	CASSPNRVGNTIYF	NA	14	NA	TRBV6-6	TRBJ1-3
TGTGCCAGCAGCCCGGACGGGTACTCTGGAAACACCATATATTTT	CASSPDGYSGNTIYF	NA	15	NA	TRBV5-4	TRBJ1-3
TGTGCCAGCAGCTTAAACCCAGGCGTCAATTCACCCCTCCACTTT	CASSLNPGVNSPLHF	NA	15	NA	TRBV11-2	TRBJ1-6
TGCGCCAGCAGCCCGGCGTTGCCGGCTTTAGATGAGCAGTTCTTC	CASSPALPALDEQFF	NA	15	NA	TRBV5-1	TRBJ2-1
TGTGCCAGCAGTTCGCAGGGGGGGGCGAAGTACGAGCAGTACTTC	CASSSQGGAKYEQYF	NA	15	NA	TRBV28	TRBJ2-7
TGTGCCTGGAGGGATGTACGGTTCGGTGGATATAATTCACCCCTCCACTTT	CAWRDVRFGGYNSPLHF	NA	17	NA	TRBV30	TRBJ1-6
TGTGCCAGCAGCTTAGAGACGGGTTGGAACTATGGCTACACCTTC	CASSLETGWNYGYTF	NA	15	NA	TRBV7-9	TRBJ1-2
TGTGCCTGGAGTGTAACGGCCATAGGTTCGGGAAACACCATATATTTT	CAWSVTAIGSGNTIYF	NA	16	NA	TRBV30	TRBJ1-3
TGCAGCGTTGAGCAGTCCTCTGGAAACACCATATATTTT	CSVEQSSGNTIYF	once	13	NA	TRBV29-1	TRBJ1-3
TGTGCCAGCAGTGAAGGACTTGAGAATGAGCAGTTCTTC	CASSEGLENEQFF	NA	13	NA	TRBV2	TRBJ2-1
TGTGCCAGCACCGCAGGGAAAGATTCACCCCTCCACTTT	CASTAGKDSPLHF	NA	13	NA	TRBV2	TRBJ1-6
TGTGCCAGCAACGTAGCCAGGATCTCCTACGAGCAGTACTTC	CASNVARISYEQYF	NA	14	NA	TRBV2	TRBJ2-7
TGTGCCAGCGGTGACAGGGGGCGAGGCGGCTACACCTTC	CASGDRGRGGYTF	NA	13	TRBD1	TRBV2	TRBJ1-2